Listed below are T cell receptor beta chains from one sample, sequenced in a study of blood T cell repertoires in COVID-19. Clones were sequenced by immunoSEQ multiplex PCR, and TCRdb holds only the in-frame ones, with some missing. Found here are approximately 94,000 clones, almost 80% of them singletons; the top ten hold roughly a third. The specimen was peripheral blood. The receptors shown here come from a man between 65 and 85 years old with active or convalescent COVID-19. Each CDR3 is given with its conserved first and last residue.

cdr3_length: 14; v_call: TRBV27; cdr3_aa: CASTDRAPTDTQYF
cdr3_length: 14; v_call: TRBV12-5; cdr3_aa: CASGQGQHTDTQYF
cdr3_length: 14; v_call: TRBV27; cdr3_aa: CASRNTGGMDEQYF
cdr3_length: 14; v_call: TRBV2; cdr3_aa: CASRRGYSTDTQYF
cdr3_length: 16; v_call: TRBV2; cdr3_aa: CASSVRDSTNTGELFF
cdr3_length: 14; v_call: TRBV3-1/TRBV3-2; cdr3_aa: CASSQEPLATEAFF
cdr3_length: 16; v_call: TRBV6-5; cdr3_aa: CASSYSGQGSGNTIYF
cdr3_length: 13; v_call: TRBV11-2; cdr3_aa: CASSPTGNYGYTF
cdr3_length: 14; v_call: TRBV3-1/TRBV3-2; cdr3_aa: CASSQGTNSYEQYF
cdr3_length: 17; v_call: TRBV7-3; cdr3_aa: CASSLKRQGLANTEAFF
cdr3_length: 15; v_call: TRBV7-2; cdr3_aa: CASSSTGVTTSPLHF
cdr3_length: 14; v_call: TRBV27; cdr3_aa: CASSFRQAENIQYF
cdr3_length: 10; v_call: TRBV30; cdr3_aa: CAWGQFEAFF
cdr3_length: 13; v_call: TRBV19; cdr3_aa: CASSIVVNTEAFF
cdr3_length: 12; v_call: TRBV27; cdr3_aa: CATQTGSGELFF
cdr3_length: 11; v_call: TRBV29-1; cdr3_aa: CSVEGAYEQYF
cdr3_length: 14; v_call: TRBV9; cdr3_aa: CASAEGRGGTEAFF
cdr3_length: 14; v_call: TRBV4-3; cdr3_aa: CASSQRTGYTEAFF
cdr3_length: 16; v_call: TRBV19; cdr3_aa: CASSELAGGLQETQYF
cdr3_length: 11; v_call: TRBV20-1; cdr3_aa: CSASLYYGYTF
cdr3_length: 14; v_call: TRBV7-8; cdr3_aa: CASSFQALNSPLHF
cdr3_length: 12; v_call: TRBV29-1; cdr3_aa: CSVRAGAYEQFF
cdr3_length: 14; v_call: TRBV14; cdr3_aa: CASSQGSVVDTQYF
cdr3_length: 13; v_call: TRBV5-1; cdr3_aa: CASTLDSFGELFF
cdr3_length: 15; v_call: TRBV4-1; cdr3_aa: CASSQDPRPEGEQYF
cdr3_length: 15; v_call: TRBV30; cdr3_aa: CAWSASDRPNYGYTF
cdr3_length: 13; v_call: TRBV4-1; cdr3_aa: CASSQVSLETQYF
cdr3_length: 16; v_call: TRBV25-1; cdr3_aa: CASSRRSGSGTGELFF
cdr3_length: 15; v_call: TRBV9; cdr3_aa: CASSVTDATNEKLFF
cdr3_length: 13; v_call: TRBV12-5; cdr3_aa: CASGLSLADEQFF
cdr3_length: 14; v_call: TRBV28; cdr3_aa: CASSLSGYNSPLHF
cdr3_length: 15; v_call: TRBV6-5; cdr3_aa: CASTKRDGGRSPLHF
cdr3_length: 13; v_call: TRBV18; cdr3_aa: CASSQYSNQPQHF
cdr3_length: 12; v_call: TRBV7-8; cdr3_aa: CASSSVGGTQYF
cdr3_length: 15; v_call: TRBV28; cdr3_aa: CASSYTRRAPYGYTF
cdr3_length: 15; v_call: TRBV5-1; cdr3_aa: CASSMGQGRIYEQYF
cdr3_length: 14; v_call: TRBV30; cdr3_aa: CAWSRLAGYNEQFF
cdr3_length: 12; v_call: TRBV7-9; cdr3_aa: CASMDSLGGYTF
cdr3_length: 16; v_call: TRBV10-1; cdr3_aa: CASSESTREHTGELFF
cdr3_length: 14; v_call: TRBV18; cdr3_aa: CASSAGQFNQPQHF
cdr3_length: 16; v_call: TRBV18; cdr3_aa: CASSPSAPRTAHEQYF
cdr3_length: 15; v_call: TRBV5-6; cdr3_aa: CASGKKLTGGTEAFF
cdr3_length: 17; v_call: TRBV9; cdr3_aa: CASSVGASGGQGETQYF
cdr3_length: 15; v_call: TRBV7-3; cdr3_aa: CASSPTSGSRDTQYF
cdr3_length: 15; v_call: TRBV2; cdr3_aa: CATVGPRTGINEQFF
cdr3_length: 17; v_call: TRBV4-2; cdr3_aa: CASSQEPSQGGTDTQYF
cdr3_length: 15; v_call: TRBV4-2; cdr3_aa: CASSQAQVANYGYTF
cdr3_length: 16; v_call: TRBV7-8; cdr3_aa: CASSLEAGQPTDTQYF
cdr3_length: 14; v_call: TRBV5-4; cdr3_aa: CASSLEGTGVKLFF
cdr3_length: 16; v_call: TRBV19; cdr3_aa: CASSMLAGASTDTQYF
cdr3_length: 15; v_call: TRBV11-3; cdr3_aa: CASSPVRGGTGELFF
cdr3_length: 15; v_call: TRBV28; cdr3_aa: CASSFSGILTGELFF
cdr3_length: 12; v_call: TRBV30; cdr3_aa: CAWSNRVEKLFF